This TCR beta chain was sequenced during a study of blood T cells in healthy people across ages. A sample-barcoded 5' primer and a J-beta primer mix were used in a second PCR of roughly 7 to 11 cycles. Each cDNA molecule carried a tag from a template-switch adaptor that contained 12 random nucleotides. MiXCR, run by TCRdb on the 5' RACE reads, gives a single entry per CDR3 protein. The table records around 580,000 distinct CDR3 sequences, 45% to 55% of them present only once. Concerning this clonotype itself: Its antigen is undetermined.

Germline CDR1 reads ENHRY; CDR2 reads SYGVKD. CDR3 length: 13 residues. Between the trimmed V and J ends, which lost 5 bases and 4 bases, there was a span of 10 bases. Overall study findings and caveats: Investigators viewed diversity estimates from one million T cells as underestimates, the study reported. The unknown donor CMV status may have confounded expanded clonotype changes.

Peripheral blood from each donor was collected in a volume of 9.5 to 10 milliliters. Sequencing was done on a sample of blood. The chain is built from TRBV10-3 and TRBJ2-3; D assignment may be TRBD1 or TRBD2 (5 bases each). This TCR was recovered from an older man in good health. The CDR3 region is CAISLVGADTQYF. The CDR3 DNA follows: TGTGCCATCAGTCTAGTGGGGGCAGATACGCAGTATTTT.